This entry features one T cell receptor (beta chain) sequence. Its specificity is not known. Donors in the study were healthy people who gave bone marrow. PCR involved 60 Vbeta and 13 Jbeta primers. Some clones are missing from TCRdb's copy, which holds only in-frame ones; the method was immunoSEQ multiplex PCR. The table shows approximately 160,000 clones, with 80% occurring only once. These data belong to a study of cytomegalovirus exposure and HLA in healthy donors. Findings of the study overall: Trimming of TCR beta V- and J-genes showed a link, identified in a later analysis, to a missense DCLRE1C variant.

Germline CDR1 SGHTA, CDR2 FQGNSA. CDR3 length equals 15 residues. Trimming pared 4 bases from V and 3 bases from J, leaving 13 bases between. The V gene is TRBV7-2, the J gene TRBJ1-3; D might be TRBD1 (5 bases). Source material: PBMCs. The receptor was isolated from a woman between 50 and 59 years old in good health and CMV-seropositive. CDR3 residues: CASSSAAGRGNTIYF. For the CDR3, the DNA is TGTGCCAGCAGCTCAGCGGCAGGGCGTGGAAACACCATATATTTT.